This T cell receptor beta chain is drawn from a study of blood T cell repertoires in COVID-19. Whole-study context: The origin of the acute and convalescent COVID-19 samples was the United States, Italy and Spain. Sources were T cells, B-cell-depleted T cells, or PBMCs; the material itself was cDNA or gDNA.

Cohorts were assigned according to the clinical history that participants reported. Donors of Cohort 3 who recovered were those that had two negative PCRs, clearance, or symptom resolution. Only in-frame clones appear in the TCRdb table, and some are missing; sequencing was by immunoSEQ multiplex PCR. Here the sample spans around 310,000 clones, roughly 91% being singletons. Unmatched junction bases numbered 4, after V lost 2 bases and J lost 7 bases. Germline V gene lookup returns CDR1 SGHTA and CDR2 FQGNSA. The CDR3 length is 15 residues. The rearrangement links TRBV7-2 to TRBJ1-6; 8 positions agree with TRBD1. Sequencing used PBMCs or T cells enriched from blood (not recorded which). This clonotype was sampled from a woman aged 30 to 39 who had recovered from COVID-19. CDR3 in DNA: TGTGCCAGCAGCTTAACCGGGACAGGAAATTCACCCCTCCACTTT. Its translation is CASSLTGTGNSPLHF. The full variable domain, in which reference TRBV7-2 and TRBJ1-6 provide the parts outside the CDR3, is GAGVSQSPSNKVTEKGKDVELRCDPISGHTALYWYRQSLGQGLEFLIYFQGNSAPDKSGLPSDRFSAERTGGSVSTLTIQRTQQEDSAVYLCASSLTGTGNSPLHFGNGTRLTVT.